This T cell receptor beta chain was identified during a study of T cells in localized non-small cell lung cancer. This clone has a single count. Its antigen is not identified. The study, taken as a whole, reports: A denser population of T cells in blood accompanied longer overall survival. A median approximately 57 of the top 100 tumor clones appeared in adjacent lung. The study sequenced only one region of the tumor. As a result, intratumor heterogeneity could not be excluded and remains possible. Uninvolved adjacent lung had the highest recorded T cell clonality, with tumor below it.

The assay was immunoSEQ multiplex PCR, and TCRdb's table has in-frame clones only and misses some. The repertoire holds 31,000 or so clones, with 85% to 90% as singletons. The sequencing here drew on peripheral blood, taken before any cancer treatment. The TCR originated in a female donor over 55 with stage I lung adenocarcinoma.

This CDR3 is CAISVGGNEQYF. In DNA, the CDR3 is TGTGCCATCAGTGTAGGAGGGAACGAGCAGTACTTC. The chain couples TRBV10-3 to TRBJ2-7, with a possible D match to TRBD2 (6 bases). CDR3 length: 12 residues. Germline V gene data show CDR1 as ENHRY and CDR2 as SYGVKD. V dropped 4 bases and J dropped 5 bases, with 9 bases sitting between them.